This TCR beta chain came from a study of T cell clonotyping in hematopoietic cell transplantation. Produced via immunoSEQ multiplex PCR; TCRdb's table is partial and in-frame only. The table records 13,000 to 15,000 clones, over 95% of them present only once. This CDR3 contains 15 residues. Germline V lookup: CDR1 SEHNR, CDR2 FQNEAQ (reference sequence). Trimming cost V 3 bases and J 0 bases, with 9 bases left between them. The TCR comes from a female patient aged 50-59 years who had an allogeneic stem cell transplant from an unrelated donor, so T cells may come from the graft donor. Some clones in this sample may be carry-over from other donors' samples. V and J are TRBV7-9 and TRBJ1-3; D uncertain. The input for sequencing was peripheral blood mononuclear cells, taken 30 days after allogeneic stem cell transplant. In nucleotides, the CDR3 is TGTGCCAGCAGCTTCGGACCGGACTCTGGAAACACCATATATTTT. Translating it yields CASSFGPDSGNTIYF.